The clone carrying this T cell receptor (beta chain) was detected ten times or more. Antigen unknown. With 10-nucleotide random UMIs included, cDNA was synthesized by 5'RACE. In TCRdb, the 5' RACE reads were re-called with MiXCR into one record per CDR3 protein. The sample holds 20,000 to 25,000 distinct CDR3 sequences, roughly an eighth seen once. This entry belongs to a study of neurological immune-mediated disorders. Study-wide points: HTLV-1-associated myelopathy displayed the greatest TCR clonal expansion, and multiple sclerosis exhibited the smallest, lower than that of healthy controls. The absence of shared CDR3 amino acid sequences among expanded clones across subjects suggests private repertoires in all groups.

Germline V gives CDR1 SGHRS, CDR2 YFSETQ. With 2 bases removed from V and 1 base from J, the gap between germline ends came to 3 bases. This CDR3 spans 13 amino acids. Time point described: technical triplicate 1. Sorted libraries drew on 850,000 to 1,000,000 CD4+ or CD8+ T cells. The source of this sequence is a female donor with HTLV-1-associated myelopathy (HAM/TSP). The sample comprised CD4+ T cells from blood. V usage is TRBV5-1 and J usage is TRBJ2-2; D not certain. This CDR3 is CASSFENTGELFF. The CDR3 DNA reads as TGCGCCAGCAGCTTTGAGAACACCGGGGAGCTGTTTTTT.